A single sample gave rise to the 23 T cell receptor beta chains below, sequenced in a study of CD8 T cells in Susac syndrome. Roughly 0.45 to 1 ug RNA was reverse transcribed with random hexamers. A single record per CDR3 protein comes from TCRdb applying MiXCR to the immunoSEQ multiplex PCR reads. The data contain approximately 76,000 distinct CDR3 sequences, approximately 94% of them seen just once; the ten biggest clones take up about 0.4%. Sequenced material: CD8+ T cells from PBMCs. The receptors originated from a human donor with multiple sclerosis.

This chain connects TRBV6-5 to TRBJ1-5, with 8 bases matching TRBD1. This CDR3 spans 15 amino acids. The germline gives CDR1 MNHEY, CDR2 SVGAGI. V was pared by 4 bases and J by 0 bases, with 2 bases of the junction left unmatched. The CDR3 bases are TGTGCCAGCAGTTCAGGACAGGGTAGCAATCAGCCCCAGCATTTT. Protein: CASSSGQGSNQPQHF.

The V call is TRBV2, the J call TRBJ2-7; 10 bases are a match to TRBD1. In germline, CDR1 is SNHLY, CDR2 FYNNEI. The CDR3 loop spans 13 amino acids. V lost 4 bases and J lost 7; bases outside the gene matches: 4. The CDR3 loop is CASSGKDRGEQYF. For the CDR3, the DNA is TGTGCCAGCAGTGGCAAGGACAGGGGGGAGCAGTACTTC.

V gene TRBV27 combines with J gene TRBJ1-1, with a possible D match to TRBD1 (5 bases). Germline V gives CDR1 MNHEY, CDR2 SMNVEV (reference sequence). The CDR3 covers 14 residues. V lost 2 bases and J 6 bases, leaving 13 bases between the germline ends. CDR3 sequence: CASSLMRGYAEAFF. The CDR3 DNA reads as TGTGCCAGCAGTTTAATGAGGGGCTACGCTGAAGCTTTCTTT.

This chain uses TRBV14 with TRBJ1-1; D is unclear. The CDR3 consists of 13 residues. CDR1 and CDR2 (germline): SGHDN, FVKESK. V gave up 2 bases and J gave up 6 bases, with 10 bases separating them. CDR3: CASSQLYLAEAFF. CDR3 coding DNA: TGTGCCAGCAGCCAACTGTACCTGGCTGAAGCTTTCTTT.

CDR3 bases: TGCGCCAGCAGCTACGGGACTAGCGCTACAGATACGCAGTATTTT. It encodes CASSYGTSATDTQYF. This chain joins TRBV5-1 and TRBJ2-3; TRBD2 matches at 10 bases. V shed 3 bases and J 3 bases; nucleotides not matched to a gene: 4. Germline V gene sequence: CDR1 SGHRS, CDR2 YFSETQ. The CDR3 totals 15 residues.

The chain uses TRBV2 and TRBJ1-1, with 7 bases identical to TRBD1. J was trimmed by 11 bases and V by 10 bases; bases with no gene match: 10. The CDR3 has 11 amino acids. Germline assignment: CDR1 SNHLY and CDR2 FYNNEI. The CDR3 reads CATGGDRAAFF. CDR3 DNA: TGTGCCACCGGCGGTGACAGGGCGGCTTTCTTT.

In nucleotides, the CDR3 is TGTGCCAGCAGCCCCCTAGAGGGGGAGCTGTTTTTT. Translated: CASSPLEGELFF. This chain uses TRBV27 with TRBJ2-2; no clear D gene. This CDR3 is built from 12 residues. V was pared by 6 bases and J by 8 bases, with 10 bases between. The germline CDR1 and CDR2 sequences are MNHEY and SMNVEV (reference sequence).

The V gene is TRBV27, the J gene TRBJ2-1; TRBD1 aligns across 10 bases. V gave up 3 bases and J gave up 2 bases; unmatched junction bases: 1. Germline V gene data show CDR1 as MNHEY and CDR2 as SMNVEV (reference sequence). CDR3 length equals 15 residues. For the CDR3, the DNA is TGTGCCAGCAGTTTGGACAGGGGGGCCTACAATGAGCAGTTCTTC. It translates to CASSLDRGAYNEQFF.

The chain joins TRBV6-1 to TRBJ2-4, with TRBD2 identical over 12 bases. This CDR3 spans 17 amino acids. Germline V gene sequence: CDR1 MNHNS, CDR2 SASEGT. Germline trimming cut 8 bases from V and 7 bases from J; bases unmatched to any gene: 15. The CDR3 bases are TGTGCCAGCGTCTTAGGGACTAGCGGGCCTAGGGGGAACATTCAGTACTTC. The encoded protein is CASVLGTSGPRGNIQYF.

This chain joins TRBV5-4 and TRBJ2-7; no firm D call. Per the germline V gene, CDR1 is SGHNT and CDR2 is YYREEE (reference sequence). CDR3 size: 14 residues. V dropped 0 bases and J dropped 6 bases, with 13 bases sitting between them. Written as DNA, the CDR3 is TGTGCCAGCAGCTTGGTGGCCGGAGCCATCGAGCAGTACTTC. Amino acid sequence: CASSLVAGAIEQYF.

The rearrangement links TRBV12-3 or TRBV12-4 to TRBJ1-5; 7 nucleotides agree with TRBD1. This CDR3 contains 14 residues. V lost 6 bases to trimming and J lost 3 bases; unmatched junction nucleotides: 5. The CDR3 reads CASSRTGNNQPQHF. CDR3 nucleotide sequence: TGTGCCAGCAGCAGGACAGGAAACAATCAGCCCCAGCATTTT.

This clonotype has just one count. This chain connects TRBV27 to TRBJ1-5; D is possibly TRBD1 (6 bases). Looked up from germline, CDR1 is MNHEY and CDR2 is SMNVEV (reference sequence). Trimming shortened V by 8 bases and J by 0 bases, and 20 bases separated the two germline ends. The CDR3 has 17 residues. The CDR3: CASSLRGAHFSNQPQHF. The DNA for the CDR3 is TGTGCCAGCTCCCTGAGGGGGGCACACTTTAGCAATCAGCCCCAGCATTTT.

V is TRBV19 and J is TRBJ1-2, with D possibly TRBD1 on 5 matching bases. Germline values: CDR1 LNHDA, CDR2 SQIVND (reference sequence). V was cut by 3 bases and J by 6 bases, with 11 bases left in between. CDR3 length: 13 amino acids. CDR3 DNA: TGTGCCAGTAGTATCACGGGGGATGATGGCTACACCTTC. Encoded protein: CASSITGDDGYTF. The variable domain in full, completed from reference TRBV19 and TRBJ1-2, reads DGGITQSPKYLFRKEGQNVTLSCEQNLNHDAMYWYRQDPGQGLRLIYYSQIVNDFQKGDIAEGYSVSREKKESFPLTVTSAQKNPTAFYLCASSITGDDGYTFGSGTRLTVV.

The V gene is TRBV7-9, the J gene TRBJ2-5, with a possible D match to TRBD2 (7 bases). The CDR3 runs 15 residues. Germline loops: CDR1 SEHNR, CDR2 FQNEAQ (reference sequence). The V end was cut by 3 bases, the J end by 4 bases, with 15 bases between. CDR3 sequence: CASSLAAGEGETQYF. CDR3 nucleotide sequence: TGTGCCAGCAGCTTGGCAGCAGGGGAGGGAGAGACCCAGTACTTC.

The chain joins TRBV9 to TRBJ2-3, with 9 positions matching TRBD2. Trimming cost V 5 bases and J 0 bases; bases outside gene matches: 7. The CDR3 is made up of 16 amino acids. The germline V gene encodes CDR1 SGDLS and CDR2 YYNGEE. The CDR3 reads CASSLLAGHSTDTQYF. For the CDR3, the DNA is TGTGCCAGCAGTCTACTAGCGGGCCATAGCACAGATACGCAGTATTTT.

This chain links TRBV3-1 with TRBJ1-3; tentative D call: TRBD1 (6 bases). CDR3 size: 16 residues. Trimming shortened V by 3 bases and J by 0 bases, and 12 bases separated the two germline ends. Germline lookup yields CDR1 LGHDT and CDR2 YNNKEL (reference sequence). The CDR3 bases are TGTGCCAGCAGCCATGCGGGACAATACTCTGGAAACACCATATATTTT. Translated: CASSHAGQYSGNTIYF. Supplemented by reference TRBV3-1 and TRBJ1-3, the full variable domain reads DTAVSQTPKYLVTQMGNDKSIKCEQNLGHDTMYWYKQDSKKFLKIMFSYNNKELIINETVPNRFSPKSPDKAHLNLHINSLELGDSAVYFCASSHAGQYSGNTIYFGEGSWLTVV.

The V gene is TRBV19, the J gene TRBJ1-1; 7 bases are shared with TRBD1. Trimming cost V 5 bases and J 8 bases; bases outside gene matches: 14. Germline values: CDR1 LNHDA, CDR2 SQIVND (reference sequence). The CDR3 contains 15 residues. The CDR3 loop reads CASSHPDRVLTEAFF. DNA of the CDR3: TGTGCCAGTAGTCATCCAGACAGGGTACTTACAGAAGCTTTCTTT. The full variable domain, rest sourced from reference TRBV19 and TRBJ1-1, is DGGITQSPKYLFRKEGQNVTLSCEQNLNHDAMYWYRQDPGQGLRLIYYSQIVNDFQKGDIAEGYSVSREKKESFPLTVTSAQKNPTAFYLCASSHPDRVLTEAFFGQGTRLTVV.

The V gene is TRBV12-3 or TRBV12-4, the J gene TRBJ2-6; the match to TRBD1 covers 7 bases. The CDR3 runs 16 residues. The J segment lost 0 bases and the V segment lost 7 bases, leaving 6 bases of the junction unmatched. The CDR3 sequence: CASTGDRSSGANVLTF. The DNA of the CDR3 is TGTGCCAGCACCGGGGACAGATCCTCTGGGGCCAACGTCCTGACTTTC.

This clonotype was recorded only once. The rearrangement uses TRBV12-3 or TRBV12-4 and TRBJ1-1; tentatively, D is TRBD1 (5 bases). With 3 bases removed from V and 0 bases from J, the gap between germline ends came to 11 bases. The CDR3 consists of 15 residues. Here the CDR3 reads CASSFSDRMNTEAFF. In nucleotides, the CDR3 is TGTGCCAGCAGTTTTTCCGACAGAATGAACACTGAAGCTTTCTTT.

J is TRBJ2-1 and V is TRBV9, with TRBD2 matching over 10 bases. Per the germline V gene, CDR1 is SGDLS and CDR2 is YYNGEE. The junction had 11 bases not matched to a gene; V was cut back by 3 bases and J by 8 bases. CDR3 length equals 16 residues. The CDR3 bases are TGTGCCAGCAGCGCTAGCGGGGGCCCCTTAATGGATGAGCAGTTCTTC. Its protein product is CASSASGGPLMDEQFF.

The chain links TRBV7-8 to TRBJ1-2; 9 bases are a match to TRBD1. J gave up 8 bases and V 5 bases, and 12 bases lay outside the gene matches. The CDR3 covers 15 residues. The germline CDR1 and CDR2 sequences are SGHVS and FQNEAQ. The DNA for the CDR3 is TGTGCCAGCAGCCCAGAGGGGACAGGGATTTGGGGCTACACCTTC. Amino acids: CASSPEGTGIWGYTF.

The chain combines TRBV7-9 with TRBJ2-7; TRBD2 matches 8 bases. The ends lost 3 bases at V and 5 bases at J; junction bases unmatched: 6. In germline, CDR1 is SEHNR, CDR2 FQNEAQ (reference sequence). This CDR3 region has 14 residues. The CDR3 sequence: CASSLGLVYDEQYF. In nucleotides, the CDR3 is TGTGCCAGCAGCTTGGGACTAGTTTATGACGAGCAGTACTTC.

The chain employs TRBV6-5 and TRBJ2-6, with D possibly matching TRBD1 (6 bases). CDR1 is MNHEY and CDR2 is SVGAGI in the germline V gene. The CDR3 loop spans 14 amino acids. Trimming took 4 bases from V and 2 from J, leaving 6 bases between them. This CDR3 reads CASSSGAGANVLTF. For the CDR3, the DNA is TGTGCCAGCAGTTCAGGGGCTGGGGCCAACGTCCTGACTTTC.